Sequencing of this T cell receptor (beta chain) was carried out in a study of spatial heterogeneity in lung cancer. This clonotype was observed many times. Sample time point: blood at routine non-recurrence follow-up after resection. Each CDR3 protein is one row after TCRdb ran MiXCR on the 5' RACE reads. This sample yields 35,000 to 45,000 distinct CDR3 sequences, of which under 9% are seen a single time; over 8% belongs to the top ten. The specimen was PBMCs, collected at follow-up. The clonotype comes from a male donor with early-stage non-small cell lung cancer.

The CDR3 sequence is CASSLEGTVYEQYF. The CDR3 nucleotides read TGTGCCAGCAGCTTAGAGGGGACAGTTTACGAGCAGTACTTC. The rearrangement links TRBV7-8 to TRBJ2-7, with 7 bases that match TRBD1. Looked up from germline, CDR1 is SGHVS and CDR2 is FQNEAQ. V lost 1 base and J lost 4; bases outside the gene matches: 4. The CDR3 sequence is 14 residues long.